This T cell receptor (beta chain) was identified in a study of tissue T cells after allogeneic stem cell transplantation. Study-level results: Only a limited share of tissue TCRs appeared in blood or spleen. TCR repertoires tracked anatomic similarity, regardless of disease or transplant status. This small cohort was clinically heterogeneous, and sampling depth was a limitation.

Germline loops: CDR1 KGHPV, CDR2 FQNQEV (reference sequence). The CDR3 length is 12 residues. Trimming shortened V by 3 bases and J by 12 bases, and 12 bases separated the two germline ends. Data came from immunoSEQ multiplex PCR; TCRdb stores just in-frame clones and leaves some out. The data contain about 7,500 clones, roughly a third of them seen just once; the ten biggest clones take up around 6.5%. This sample's time point: mouse harvest day 14 after allogeneic transplant. Mouse grafts combined 10^7 T-cell-depleted bone marrow cells with 10^6 splenic CD5+ T cells. Tissues came from B6→BALB/c major-mismatch GVHD mice at day 7 or 14. As regards this clone: The target antigen is unknown. The genes and germline here are from mouse. The DNA ends 1 residue before the CDR3 does, and the rest of the CDR3 is filled in from the germline J gene.

The clonotype comes from a female BALB/c mouse given C57BL/6 T cells with graft-versus-host disease after an allogeneic hematopoietic cell transplant. Sequencing was done on a sample of skin. The chain joins TRBV26 to TRBJ2-1; D remains unclear. Partial CDR3 DNA: TGTGCCAGCAGTCTATTCCTTTCTCGGCAGTTC. Encoded protein: CASSLFLSRQF. The whole CDR3 protein reads CASSLFLSRQFF.